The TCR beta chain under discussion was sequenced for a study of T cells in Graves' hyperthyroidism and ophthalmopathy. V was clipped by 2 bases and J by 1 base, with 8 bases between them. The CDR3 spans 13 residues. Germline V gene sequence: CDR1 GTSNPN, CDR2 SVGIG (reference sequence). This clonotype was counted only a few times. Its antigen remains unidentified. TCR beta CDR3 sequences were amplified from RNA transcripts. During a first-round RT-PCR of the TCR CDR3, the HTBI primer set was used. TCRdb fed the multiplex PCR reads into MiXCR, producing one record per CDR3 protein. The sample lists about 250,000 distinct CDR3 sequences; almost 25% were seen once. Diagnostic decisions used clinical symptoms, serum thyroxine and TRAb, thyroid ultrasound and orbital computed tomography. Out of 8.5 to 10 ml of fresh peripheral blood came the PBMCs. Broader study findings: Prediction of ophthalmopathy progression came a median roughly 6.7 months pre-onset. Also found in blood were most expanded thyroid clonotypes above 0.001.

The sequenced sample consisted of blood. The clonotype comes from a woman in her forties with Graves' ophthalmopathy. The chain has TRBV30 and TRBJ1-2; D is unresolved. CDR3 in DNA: TGTGCCTGGAGTTCCGACAATAACTATGGCTACACCTTC. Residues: CAWSSDNNYGYTF.